The T cell receptor beta chain described here comes from a study of blood T cells in healthy people across ages. Between the trimmed V and J ends, which lost 0 bases and 6 bases, there was a span of 10 bases. The CDR3 loop spans 13 amino acids. Germline assignment: CDR1 SGHRS and CDR2 YFSETQ. A second PCR, run for about 7 to 12 cycles, used a sample-barcoded 5' primer plus a J-beta primer mix. TCRdb re-called the 5' RACE reads with MiXCR, one entry per CDR3 protein. This sample has roughly 1,500,000 distinct CDR3 sequences, with around two fifths found just once. The study, taken as a whole, reports: The study lacked donor CMV status, which possibly confounded expanded clonotype changes.

This clonotype was seen a few times. No antigen is known for it. This receptor was taken from a woman between 18 and 29 years old in good health. The rearrangement joins TRBV5-1 to TRBJ2-7; perhaps TRBD1 as D (5 bases). Sequencing input: blood. The CDR3 protein is CASSLDRWGEQYF. As DNA, the CDR3 is TGCGCCAGCAGCTTGGACAGGTGGGGCGAGCAGTACTTC.